The entry below gives a single T cell receptor beta chain sequence along with its context. This sample was included in a study of blood T cell repertoires in COVID-19. There are 16 residues in the CDR3. From germline, CDR1 is MNHEY and CDR2 SMNVEV (reference sequence). With V trimmed by 6 bases and J by 5 bases, 13 bases remained unmatched. Here immunoSEQ multiplex PCR was the method, and the copy in TCRdb shows in-frame clones only, minus some. Of some 260,000 clones listed, 85% to 90% are singletons. The rearrangement uses TRBV27 and TRBJ2-1, with 7 bases fitting TRBD1. This TCR derives from a middle-aged woman who had recovered from COVID-19. Sequenced sample: peripheral blood. The CDR3 protein is CASSRKPGQLNNEQFF. CDR3 in DNA: TGTGCCAGCAGCCGCAAACCGGGACAGCTAAACAATGAGCAGTTCTTC.